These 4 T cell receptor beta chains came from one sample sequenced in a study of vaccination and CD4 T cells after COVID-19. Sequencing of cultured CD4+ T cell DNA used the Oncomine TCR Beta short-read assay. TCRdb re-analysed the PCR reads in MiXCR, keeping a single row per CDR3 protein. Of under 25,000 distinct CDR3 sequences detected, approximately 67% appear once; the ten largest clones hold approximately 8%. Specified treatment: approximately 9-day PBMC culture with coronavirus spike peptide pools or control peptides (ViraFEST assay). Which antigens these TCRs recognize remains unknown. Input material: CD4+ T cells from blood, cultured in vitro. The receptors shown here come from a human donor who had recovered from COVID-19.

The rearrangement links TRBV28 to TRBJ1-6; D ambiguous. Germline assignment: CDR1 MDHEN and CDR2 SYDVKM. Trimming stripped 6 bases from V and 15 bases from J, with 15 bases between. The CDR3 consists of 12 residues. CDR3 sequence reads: CASRQRRDDLHF. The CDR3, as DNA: TGTGCCAGCAGGCAGCGAAGGGATGACCTCCACTTT.

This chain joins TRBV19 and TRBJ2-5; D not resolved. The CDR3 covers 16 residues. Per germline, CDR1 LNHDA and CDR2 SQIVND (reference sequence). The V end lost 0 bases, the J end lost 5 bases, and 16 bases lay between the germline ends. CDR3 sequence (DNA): TGTGCCAGTAGTATAGAGATCCTGTCAGGACGGGAGACCCAGTACTTC. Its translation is CASSIEILSGRETQYF.

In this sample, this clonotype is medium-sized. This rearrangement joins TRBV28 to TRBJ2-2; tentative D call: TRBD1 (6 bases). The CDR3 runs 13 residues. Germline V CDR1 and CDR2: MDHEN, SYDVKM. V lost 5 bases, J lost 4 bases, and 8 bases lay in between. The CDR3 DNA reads TGTGCCAGCAGTCCCAGGGGCACCGGGGAGCTGTTTTTT. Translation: CASSPRGTGELFF.

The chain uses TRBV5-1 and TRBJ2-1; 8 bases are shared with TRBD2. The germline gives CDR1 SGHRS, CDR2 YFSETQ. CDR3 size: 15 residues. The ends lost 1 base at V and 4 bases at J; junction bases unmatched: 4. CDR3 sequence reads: CASSLTGRVYNEQFF. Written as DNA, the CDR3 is TGCGCCAGCAGCTTGACCGGGAGGGTTTACAATGAGCAGTTCTTC.